Presented here are 17 T cell receptor beta chains from one specimen sequenced in a study of CD8+ T cells in alopecia areata. Investigators isolated RNA and reverse transcribed it into cDNA to act as the sequencing template. Clones were sequenced by immunoSEQ multiplex PCR, and TCRdb holds only the in-frame ones, with some missing. This table has 98,000 or so clones, 50% to 70% appearing once. The sequenced sample consisted of NKG2D-low CD8+ T cells sorted from blood. The receptors derive from a human donor with alopecia areata.

The chain joins TRBV5-4 to TRBJ2-3; D possibly corresponds to TRBD2 (6 bases). The germline CDR1 and CDR2 sequences are SGHNT and YYREEE (reference sequence). Trimming removed 0 bases at V and 4 bases at J, with 12 bases between. This CDR3 has 15 amino acids. CDR3 sequence reads: CASSLVGEVPDTQYF. Here the CDR3 DNA reads TGTGCCAGCAGCTTGGTGGGGGAGGTCCCAGATACGCAGTATTTT.

DNA for the CDR3: TGTGCCAGCAGCTTAGAGATTCAGGAAACAGACGAGCAGTACTTC. Amino acid sequence: CASSLEIQETDEQYF. The chain links TRBV11-2 to TRBJ2-7, with unresolved D. The CDR3 length is 15 residues. Germline V gene data show CDR1 as SGHAT and CDR2 as FQNNGV. V lost 0 bases and J lost 5, with 14 bases in between. Supplemented by reference TRBV11-2 and TRBJ2-7, the full variable domain reads EAGVAQSPRYKIIEKRQSVAFWCNPISGHATLYWYQQILGQGPKLLIQFQNNGVVDDSQLPKDRFSAERLKGVDSTLKIQPAKLEDSAVYLCASSLEIQETDEQYFGPGTRLTVT.

This clone was observed a handful of times. The chain couples TRBV27 to TRBJ2-2; D perhaps matches TRBD1 (5 bases). The CDR3 is 15 residues long. The V and J ends lost 11 bases and 6 bases respectively, with 22 bases between them. CDR1 MNHEY and CDR2 SMNVEV come from the germline V gene (reference sequence). CDR3 amino acids: CASQRAQGSAGELFF. In nucleotides, the CDR3 is TGTGCCTCCCAAAGAGCCCAGGGAAGCGCCGGGGAGCTGTTTTTT.

This clone appeared a few times. This chain connects TRBV27 to TRBJ2-1; D ambiguous. V was cut by 5 bases and J by 6 bases, with 8 bases left in between. The CDR3 spans 12 residues. Germline V gene sequence: CDR1 MNHEY, CDR2 SMNVEV (reference sequence). In DNA form, the CDR3 reads TGTGCCAGCAGTCAAGGACCCAATGAGCAGTTCTTC. It codes for CASSQGPNEQFF.

CDR3 nucleotides: TGTGCCAGCAGCCCACCCGGGAATAGCTTCAGAGAGACCCAGTACTTC. Its protein is CASSPPGNSFRETQYF. The V and J genes are TRBV11-2 and TRBJ2-5; a possible D gene is TRBD2 (5 bases). The CDR3 runs to 16 residues. V gave up 5 bases and J gave up 4 bases, with 20 bases separating them. The germline V gene has CDR1 SGHAT and CDR2 FQNNGV.

Written as DNA, the CDR3 is TGCAGCGTTGATTCGGAATCTGGGGCCAACGTCCTGACTTTC. Its translation is CSVDSESGANVLTF. V usage is TRBV29-1 and J usage is TRBJ2-6; D not resolved. The CDR3 is 14 residues long. V was trimmed by 3 bases and J by 1 base, leaving 7 bases between them. CDR1 and CDR2 from the germline V gene are SQVTM and ANQGSEA.

This chain uses TRBV15 with TRBJ2-7, with TRBD2 identical over 9 bases. The CDR3 is 13 residues long. The trim removed 6 bases at V and 3 bases at J, leaving 3 bases unmatched. Germline V gene data show CDR1 as LNHNV and CDR2 as YYDKDF (reference sequence). The CDR3 is CATRTAGGYEQYF. The CDR3 DNA reads as TGTGCCACCAGGACAGCGGGAGGCTACGAGCAGTACTTC.

For the CDR3, the DNA is TGTGCCACCAGCAGTTTGGTTGAGCAGTTCTTC. This codes for CATSSLVEQFF. The genes are TRBV15 and TRBJ2-1; D is ambiguous. Deletions cut 3 bases from V and 9 bases from J, with 6 bases between. Germline V gene sequence: CDR1 LNHNV, CDR2 YYDKDF (reference sequence). The CDR3 loop spans 11 amino acids.

J is TRBJ2-6 and V is TRBV4-2; perhaps TRBD2 as D (6 bases). Deletions cut 1 base from V and 0 bases from J, with 22 bases between. CDR3 length equals 21 residues. Germline values: CDR1 LGHNA, CDR2 YNFKEQ. CDR3: CASSQASVSGVKISGANVLTF. The CDR3 coding sequence is TGTGCCAGCAGCCAAGCTTCCGTTTCGGGGGTAAAAATCTCTGGGGCCAACGTCCTGACTTTC.

The J gene is TRBJ2-1, the V gene TRBV28; no clear D. Germline V CDR1 and CDR2: MDHEN, SYDVKM. The CDR3 length is 15 residues. V lost 1 base and J 6 bases, leaving 13 bases between the germline ends. This CDR3 reads CASSLFGLGSNEQFF. The CDR3 DNA sequence: TGTGCCAGCAGTTTATTTGGTTTGGGCTCCAATGAGCAGTTCTTC.

The chain combines TRBV2 with TRBJ2-3; unclear D gene. The CDR3 contains 12 residues. V was trimmed by 7 bases and J by 4 bases, leaving 9 bases between them. Germline-derived CDR1 and CDR2 are SNHLY and FYNNEI. The CDR3 nucleotides are TGTGCCAGCATCCAGGCGGCAGATACGCAGTATTTT. This sequence encodes CASIQAADTQYF.

Written as DNA, the CDR3 is TGTGCCAGCAGCAATGACCTTACCTCCTACGAGCAGTACTTC. It encodes CASSNDLTSYEQYF. The chain is built from TRBV7-9 and TRBJ2-7, with D unresolved. V was cut by 5 bases and J by 0 bases, with 11 bases left in between. The CDR3 has 14 residues. Germline-derived CDR1 and CDR2 are SEHNR and FQNEAQ (reference sequence).

The V and J genes are TRBV11-2 and TRBJ2-7; the D is unclear. The CDR3 covers 11 residues. From germline, CDR1 is SGHAT and CDR2 FQNNGV. Trimming stripped 4 bases from V and 6 bases from J, with 7 bases between. The CDR3 loop is CASSSGTEQYF. The DNA for the CDR3 is TGTGCCAGCAGCTCAGGTACCGAGCAGTACTTC.

This rearrangement joins TRBV2 to TRBJ2-6; D is undetermined. CDR1 and CDR2 from the germline V gene are SNHLY and FYNNEI. The V gene lost 9 bases and the J gene lost 4 bases, with 10 bases spanning the gap. The CDR3 covers 13 residues. This chain's CDR3 is CARYASGANVLTF. The CDR3 DNA reads TGTGCCAGATACGCCTCCGGGGCCAACGTCCTGACTTTC. The whole variable domain, filled in from reference TRBV2 and TRBJ2-6, reads EPEVTQTPSHQVTQMGQEVILRCVPISNHLYFYWYRQILGQKVEFLVSFYNNEISEKSEIFDDQFSVERPDGSNFTLKIRSTKLEDSAMYFCARYASGANVLTFGAGSRLTVL.

The rearrangement links TRBV19 to TRBJ2-3; weak D call: TRBD2 (5 bases). Germline values: CDR1 LNHDA, CDR2 SQIVND (reference sequence). The V end lost 3 bases, the J end lost 4 bases, and 23 bases lay between the germline ends. The CDR3 is made up of 18 amino acids. The CDR3: CASSIGAAFGVVSDTQYF. In nucleotides, the CDR3 is TGTGCCAGTAGTATCGGTGCTGCTTTCGGGGTTGTCTCAGATACGCAGTATTTT. Full variable domain (rest looked up from reference TRBV19 and TRBJ2-3): DGGITQSPKYLFRKEGQNVTLSCEQNLNHDAMYWYRQDPGQGLRLIYYSQIVNDFQKGDIAEGYSVSREKKESFPLTVTSAQKNPTAFYLCASSIGAAFGVVSDTQYFGPGTRLTVL.

As to this clone: Mismatch with germline at one junction end may stem from a read error. The chain has TRBV7-3 and TRBJ2-5; the D gene is possibly TRBD2 (5 bases). The CDR3 length is 14 residues. Germline V gene sequence: CDR1 SGHTA, CDR2 FQGTGA. Here the CDR3 reads CASSLTGSQETQYF. The DNA of the CDR3 is TGTGCCAGCAGCCTAACGGGGTCTCAAGAGACCCAGTACTTC.

This clone has just one count. The chain has TRBV9 and TRBJ2-1, with 10 bases matching TRBD2. Germline-derived CDR1 and CDR2 are SGDLS and YYNGEE. This CDR3 is 16 amino acids long. J lost 8 bases, V lost 3 bases, and 11 bases had no gene match. The chain's CDR3 is CASSGAWASGSHEQFF. The CDR3 DNA reads TGTGCCAGCAGCGGGGCTTGGGCTAGCGGGAGCCATGAGCAGTTCTTC.